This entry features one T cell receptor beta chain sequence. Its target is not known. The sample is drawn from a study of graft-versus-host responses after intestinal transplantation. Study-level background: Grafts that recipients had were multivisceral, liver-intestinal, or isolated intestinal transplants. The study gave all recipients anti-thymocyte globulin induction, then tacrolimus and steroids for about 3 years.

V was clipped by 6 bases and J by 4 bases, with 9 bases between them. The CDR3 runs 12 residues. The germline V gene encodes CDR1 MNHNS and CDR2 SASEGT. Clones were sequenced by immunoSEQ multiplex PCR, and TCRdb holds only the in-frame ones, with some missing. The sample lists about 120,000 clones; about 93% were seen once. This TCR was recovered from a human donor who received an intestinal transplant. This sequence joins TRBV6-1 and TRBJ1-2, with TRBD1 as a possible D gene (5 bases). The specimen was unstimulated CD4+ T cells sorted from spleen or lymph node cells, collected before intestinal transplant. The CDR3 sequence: CASSDRTYGYTF. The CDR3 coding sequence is TGTGCCAGCAGCGACAGAACCTATGGCTACACCTTC.